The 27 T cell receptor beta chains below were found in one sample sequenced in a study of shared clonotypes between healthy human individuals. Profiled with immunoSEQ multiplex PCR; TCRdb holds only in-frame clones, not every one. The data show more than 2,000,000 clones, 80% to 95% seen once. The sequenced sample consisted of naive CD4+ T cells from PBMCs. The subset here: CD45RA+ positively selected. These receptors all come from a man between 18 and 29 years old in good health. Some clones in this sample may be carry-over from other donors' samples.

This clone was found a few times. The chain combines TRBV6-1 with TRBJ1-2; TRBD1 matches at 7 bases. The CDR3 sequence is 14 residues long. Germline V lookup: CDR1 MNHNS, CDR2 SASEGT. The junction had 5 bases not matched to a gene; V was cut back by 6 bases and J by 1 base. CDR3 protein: CASSRDSVNYGYTF. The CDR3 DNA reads TGTGCCAGCAGCCGGGACAGCGTTAACTATGGCTACACCTTC.

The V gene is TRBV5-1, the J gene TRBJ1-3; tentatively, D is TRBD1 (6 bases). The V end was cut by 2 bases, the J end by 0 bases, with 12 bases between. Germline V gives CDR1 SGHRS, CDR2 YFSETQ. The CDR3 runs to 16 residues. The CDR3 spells CASSLNRDTSGNTIYF. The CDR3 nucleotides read TGCGCCAGCAGCTTAAACCGGGACACCTCTGGAAACACCATATATTTT.

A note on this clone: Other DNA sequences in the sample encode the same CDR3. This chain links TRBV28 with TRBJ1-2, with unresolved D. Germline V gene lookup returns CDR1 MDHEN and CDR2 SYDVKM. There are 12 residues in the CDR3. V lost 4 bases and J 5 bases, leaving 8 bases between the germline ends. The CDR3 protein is CASSSRPYGYTF. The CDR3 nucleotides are TGTGCCAGCAGTTCCCGACCTTATGGCTACACCTTC.

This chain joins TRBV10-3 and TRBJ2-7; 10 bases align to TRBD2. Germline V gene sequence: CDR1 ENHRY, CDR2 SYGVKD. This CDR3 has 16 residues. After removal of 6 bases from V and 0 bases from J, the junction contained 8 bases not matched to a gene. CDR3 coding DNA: TGTGCCATCAGGAGTGGGGCTAGCGGGAGCTCCTACGAGCAGTACTTC. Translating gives CAIRSGASGSSYEQYF.

The DNA of the CDR3 is TGTGCCAGCAGTTGGATGGGTAGGGAGGAACTGTTTTTT. Protein: CASSWMGREELFF. The chain combines TRBV2 with TRBJ1-4; D remains unclear. Germline V CDR1 and CDR2: SNHLY, FYNNEI. The CDR3 covers 13 residues. V was trimmed by 5 bases and J by 12 bases, leaving 16 bases between them. Full variable domain (rest looked up from reference TRBV2 and TRBJ1-4): EPEVTQTPSHQVTQMGQEVILRCVPISNHLYFYWYRQILGQKVEFLVSFYNNEISEKSEIFDDQFSVERPDGSNFTLKIRSTKLEDSAMYFCASSWMGREELFFGSGTQLSVL.

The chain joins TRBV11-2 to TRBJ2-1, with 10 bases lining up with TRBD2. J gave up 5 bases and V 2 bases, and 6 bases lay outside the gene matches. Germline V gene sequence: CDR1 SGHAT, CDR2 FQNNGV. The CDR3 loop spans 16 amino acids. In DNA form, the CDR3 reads TGTGCCAGCAGCTTACTGGGGCTAGCGGGGGACAATGAGCAGTTCTTC. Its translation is CASSLLGLAGDNEQFF.

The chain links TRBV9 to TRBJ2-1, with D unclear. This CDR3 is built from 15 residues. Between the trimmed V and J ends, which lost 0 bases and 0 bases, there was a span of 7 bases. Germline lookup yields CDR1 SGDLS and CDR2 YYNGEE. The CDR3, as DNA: TGTGCCAGCAGCGTAGGGATATACTCCTACAATGAGCAGTTCTTC. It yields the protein CASSVGIYSYNEQFF.

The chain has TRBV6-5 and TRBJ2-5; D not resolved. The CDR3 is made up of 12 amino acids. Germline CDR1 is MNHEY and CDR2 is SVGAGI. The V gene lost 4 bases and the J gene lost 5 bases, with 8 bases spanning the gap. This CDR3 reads CASSSSVETQYF. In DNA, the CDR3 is TGTGCCAGCAGTTCTTCCGTGGAGACCCAGTACTTC.

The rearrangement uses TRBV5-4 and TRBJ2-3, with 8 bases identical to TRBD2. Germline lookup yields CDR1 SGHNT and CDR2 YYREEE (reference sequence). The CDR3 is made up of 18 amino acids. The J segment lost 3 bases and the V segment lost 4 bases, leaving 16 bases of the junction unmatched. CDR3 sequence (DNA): TGTGCCAGCAGCCCCGATCGGGGAGCGGGAGTGGGGACAGATACGCAGTATTTT. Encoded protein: CASSPDRGAGVGTDTQYF.

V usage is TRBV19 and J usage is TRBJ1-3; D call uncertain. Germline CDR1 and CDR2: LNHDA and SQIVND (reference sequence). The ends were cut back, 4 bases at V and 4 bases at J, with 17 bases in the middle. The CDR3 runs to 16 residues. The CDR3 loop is CASSTPSVPSGNTIYF. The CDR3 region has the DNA TGTGCCAGTAGTACCCCTTCCGTCCCGAGCGGAAACACCATATATTTT.

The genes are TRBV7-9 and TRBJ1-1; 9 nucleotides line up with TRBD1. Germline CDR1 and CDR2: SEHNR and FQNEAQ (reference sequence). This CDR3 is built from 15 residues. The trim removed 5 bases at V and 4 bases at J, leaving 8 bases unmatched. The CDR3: CASSPPGTGSTEAFF. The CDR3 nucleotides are TGTGCCAGCAGCCCCCCCGGGACAGGGAGCACTGAAGCTTTCTTT.

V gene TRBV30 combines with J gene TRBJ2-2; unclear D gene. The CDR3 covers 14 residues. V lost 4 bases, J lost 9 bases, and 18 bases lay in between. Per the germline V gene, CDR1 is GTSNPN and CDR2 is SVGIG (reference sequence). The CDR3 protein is CAWTLTIPARELFF. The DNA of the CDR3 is TGTGCCTGGACTCTTACCATCCCCGCACGGGAGCTGTTTTTT.

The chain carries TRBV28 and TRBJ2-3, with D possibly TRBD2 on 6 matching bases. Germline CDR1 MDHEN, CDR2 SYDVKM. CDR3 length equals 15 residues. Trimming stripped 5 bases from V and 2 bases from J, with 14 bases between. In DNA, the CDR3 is TGTGCCAGCAGTACGGCGGGACTCCCCACAGATACGCAGTATTTT. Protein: CASSTAGLPTDTQYF.

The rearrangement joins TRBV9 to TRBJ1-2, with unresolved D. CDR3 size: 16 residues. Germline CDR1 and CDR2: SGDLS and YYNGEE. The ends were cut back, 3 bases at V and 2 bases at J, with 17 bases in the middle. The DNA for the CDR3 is TGTGCCAGCAGCGATACACTAAGTGGAATCAACTATGGCTACACCTTC. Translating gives CASSDTLSGINYGYTF.

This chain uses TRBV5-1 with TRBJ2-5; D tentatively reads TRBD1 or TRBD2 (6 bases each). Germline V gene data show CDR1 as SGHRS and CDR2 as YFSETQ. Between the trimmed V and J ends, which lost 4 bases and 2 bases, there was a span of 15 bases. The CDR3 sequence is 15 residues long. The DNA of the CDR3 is TGCGCCAGCAGCAGGGGGGCTAGCGTTCAAGAGACCCAGTACTTC. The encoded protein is CASSRGASVQETQYF.

CDR3 in amino acids: CAWSGRGSGSVADTQYF. The CDR3 DNA is TGTGCCTGGAGTGGCCGGGGTAGCGGAAGTGTTGCAGATACGCAGTATTTT. V usage is TRBV30 and J usage is TRBJ2-3, with D possibly matching TRBD2 (6 bases). Germline V gene lookup returns CDR1 GTSNPN and CDR2 SVGIG (reference sequence). The V gene lost 1 base and the J gene lost 4 bases, with 21 bases spanning the gap. The CDR3 is 17 residues long.

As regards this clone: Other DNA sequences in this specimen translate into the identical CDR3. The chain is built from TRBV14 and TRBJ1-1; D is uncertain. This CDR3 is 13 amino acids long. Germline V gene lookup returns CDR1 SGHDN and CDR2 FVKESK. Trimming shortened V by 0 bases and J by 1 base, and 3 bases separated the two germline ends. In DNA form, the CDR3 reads TGTGCCAGCAGCCAAGATACGAACACTGAAGCTTTCTTT. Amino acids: CASSQDTNTEAFF. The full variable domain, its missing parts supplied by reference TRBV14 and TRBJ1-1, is EAGVTQFPSHSVIEKGQTVTLRCDPISGHDNLYWYRRVMGKEIKFLLHFVKESKQDESGMPNNRFLAERTGGTYSTLKVQPAELEDSGVYFCASSQDTNTEAFFGQGTRLTVV.

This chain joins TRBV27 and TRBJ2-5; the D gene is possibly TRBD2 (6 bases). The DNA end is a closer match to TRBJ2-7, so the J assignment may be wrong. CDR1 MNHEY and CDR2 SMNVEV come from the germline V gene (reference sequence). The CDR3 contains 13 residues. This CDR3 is CASTRAGYYEQYF. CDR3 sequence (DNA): TGTGCCAGCACAAGGGCGGGATACTACGAGCAGTACTTC.

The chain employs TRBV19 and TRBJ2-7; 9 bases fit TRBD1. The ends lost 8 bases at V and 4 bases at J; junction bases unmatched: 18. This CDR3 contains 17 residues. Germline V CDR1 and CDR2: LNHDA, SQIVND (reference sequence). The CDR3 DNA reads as TGTGCCAGTCATTTACAGGGGGCCGCCCCACTGAGATACGAGCAGTACTTC. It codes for CASHLQGAAPLRYEQYF.

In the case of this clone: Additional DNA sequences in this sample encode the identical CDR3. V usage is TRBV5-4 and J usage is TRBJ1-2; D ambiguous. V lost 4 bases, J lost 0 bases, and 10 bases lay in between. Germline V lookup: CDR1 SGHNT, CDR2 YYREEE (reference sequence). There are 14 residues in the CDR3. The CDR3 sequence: CASSLDGANYGYTF. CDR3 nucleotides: TGTGCCAGCAGCCTGGACGGTGCTAACTATGGCTACACCTTC.

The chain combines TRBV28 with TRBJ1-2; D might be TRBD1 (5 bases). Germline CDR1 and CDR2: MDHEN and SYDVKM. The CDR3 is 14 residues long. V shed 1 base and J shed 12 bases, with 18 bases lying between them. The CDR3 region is CASSLFGGTAANTF. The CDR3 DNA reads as TGTGCCAGCAGTTTATTTGGGGGGACTGCGGCTAACACCTTC.

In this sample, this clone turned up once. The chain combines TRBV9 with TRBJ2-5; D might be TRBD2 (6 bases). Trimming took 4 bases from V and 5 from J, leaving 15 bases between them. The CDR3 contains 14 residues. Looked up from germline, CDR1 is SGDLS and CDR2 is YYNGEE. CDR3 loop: CASSQEGMAETQYF. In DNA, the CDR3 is TGTGCCAGCAGCCAGGAGGGGATGGCGGAGACCCAGTACTTC. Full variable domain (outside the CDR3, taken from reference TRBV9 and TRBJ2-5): DSGVTQTPKHLITATGQRVTLRCSPRSGDLSVYWYQQSLDQGLQFLIQYYNGEERAKGNILERFSAQQFPDLHSELNLSSLELGDSALYFCASSQEGMAETQYFGPGTRLLVL.

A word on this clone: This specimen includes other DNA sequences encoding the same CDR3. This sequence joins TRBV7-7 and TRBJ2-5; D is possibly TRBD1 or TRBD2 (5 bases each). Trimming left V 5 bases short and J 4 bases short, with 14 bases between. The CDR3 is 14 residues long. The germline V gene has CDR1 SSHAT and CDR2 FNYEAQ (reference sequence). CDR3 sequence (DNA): TGTGCCAGCAGCCCTGGGACGTCAGGAGAGACCCAGTACTTC. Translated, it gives CASSPGTSGETQYF.

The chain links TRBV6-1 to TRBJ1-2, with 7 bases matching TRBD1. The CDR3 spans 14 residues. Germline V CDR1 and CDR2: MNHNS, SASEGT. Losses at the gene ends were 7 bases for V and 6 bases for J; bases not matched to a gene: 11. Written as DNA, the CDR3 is TGTGCCAGCACTCGAAGCGTGACAGGGCATGGCTACACCTTC. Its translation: CASTRSVTGHGYTF.

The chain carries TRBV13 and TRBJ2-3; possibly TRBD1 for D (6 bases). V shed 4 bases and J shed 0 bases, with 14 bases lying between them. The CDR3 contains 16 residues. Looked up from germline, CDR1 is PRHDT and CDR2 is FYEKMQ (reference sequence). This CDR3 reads CASSWETGGSTDTQYF. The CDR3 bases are TGTGCCAGCAGCTGGGAGACAGGCGGTAGCACAGATACGCAGTATTTT.

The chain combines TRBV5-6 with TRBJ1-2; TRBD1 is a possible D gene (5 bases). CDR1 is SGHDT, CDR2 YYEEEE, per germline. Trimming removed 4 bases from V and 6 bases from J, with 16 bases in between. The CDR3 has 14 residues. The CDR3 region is CASSPIRTSHGYTF. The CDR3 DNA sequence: TGTGCCAGCAGCCCCATCCGGACAAGCCATGGCTACACCTTC.

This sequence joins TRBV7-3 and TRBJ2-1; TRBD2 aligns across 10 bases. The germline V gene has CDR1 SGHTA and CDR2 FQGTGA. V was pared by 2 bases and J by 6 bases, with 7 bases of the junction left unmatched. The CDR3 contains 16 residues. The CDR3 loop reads CASSLGPGLATNEQFF. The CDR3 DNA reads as TGTGCCAGCAGCTTAGGTCCGGGACTAGCGACCAATGAGCAGTTCTTC.